Here is one T cell receptor beta chain with its context. The antigen remains undetermined. This specimen belongs to a study of cytomegalovirus exposure and HLA in healthy donors. Study overall: There were around 390 genotyped donors. Of these, 81% fell in the genetic ancestry cluster associated with self-reported Caucasian donors. General observations from the study: According to an earlier analysis, most TCR beta V segments yielded productive rearrangements about 87% or about 30% of the time. CMV antigen specificity of a few CMV-associated chains was confirmed in vitro.

The CDR3 runs 12 residues. In germline, CDR1 is SNHLY, CDR2 FYNNEI. Trimming pared 7 bases from V and 1 base from J, leaving 6 bases between. The PCR had 60 Vbeta and 13 Jbeta primers. TCRdb's table, derived via immunoSEQ multiplex PCR, lists solely in-frame clones and lacks some. The sample includes approximately 210,000 clones, 70% to 80% of them seen just once. V and J are TRBV2 and TRBJ2-3; no firm D call. Sequencing was carried out using PBMCs. This TCR was recovered from a male donor in good health and CMV-seropositive. The CDR3 bases are TGTGCCAGCATTCGGGGCACAGATACGCAGTATTTT. Translated, it gives CASIRGTDTQYF.